The TCR beta chain described here comes from a study of CD8+CD57+ T cells in acquired aplastic anemia (dated by TCRdb to the late 2010s). In the study overall: On average, sorted CD4+ and CD8+ cells yielded around 3.5 ug of extracted DNA, with a range of about 0.19 to 30 ug. CD8+CD57+ expansion was defined as a frequency above the mean frequency observed in healthy subjects. Beyond this particular receptor, the publication reports: Twenty-nine CD8+ CDR3 sequences were found in both patients and controls but appeared to be highly expressed in patients and within the immunodominant clones of the patients. No significant difference in CD8+ Simpson's diversity was found between patients and healthy controls (P=0.060).

This clonotype was counted at least ten times. Its specific antigen is unknown. No much larger clonotype is one base removed from it; base qualities were not supplied. Expansion of CD8+CD57+ cells had been shown by flow cytometry in the patients chosen for sequencing. Every patient had severe acquired aplastic anemia, diagnosed using the International Study of Aplastic Anemia and Agranulocytosis and Camitta criteria. At the time blood was sampled, none of the patients had received any therapy. In this study, sorted CD4+ and CD8+ T cells from the blood of healthy subjects and of severe aplastic anemia patients had their TCR repertoires deep-sequenced. Patients were enrolled in the USA under clinicaltrials.gov protocols 00001620, 01623167, 00001397, 00071045, 00081523 and 00961064. Ficoll-Paque density gradient centrifugation was used to isolate peripheral blood mononuclear cells. Before DNA was extracted, CD4+ and CD8+ T cells were sorted using either FACS or magnetic beads.

Genomic DNA served as template for TCR beta VDJ combination and CDR3 sequence profiling. TCR repertoire sequencing was run on an Illumina HiSeq 2000. The source study handled its data this way. Repertoire assessment relied on Simpson's diversity index, CDR3 size and DJ length profiles, and TRBV/TRBJ rearrangement plots. The most abundant DNA sequence in the deep sequencing data was defined as the immunodominant clone. CDR3 amino acid sequences were screened for sharing across subjects and were compared with published repertoires and the VDJdb database. The public sequencing data were trimmed at Q25 with fastp and processed into clonotypes with MiXCR by TCRdb, which kept only in-frame beta chains. Each record represents a unique CDR3 protein, reported with the most common genes and DNA among its rows. V and J calls and clone size were set by TCRdb, not the authors. The sample data list tens of thousands of distinct CDR3 sequences, and approximately 57% of these were observed just once. 50% to 65% of the sample is taken by the ten largest.

The CDR3, from cysteine to phenylalanine, totals 12 residues. Of the read, only the CDR3 DNA is kept; its 36 bases are in frame from base 1. V loses 1 base of germline sequence and J loses 7 bases, and the interval between the two ends is 11 bases. Per the germline V gene (reference sequence), GTSNPN is the CDR1 and SVGIG is the CDR2. Input material: sorted CD4+, CD8+, or CD8+CD57+ T cells (not recorded which) from PBMCs. The TCR comes from a human donor with aplastic anemia. Here the chain combines TRBV30 and TRBJ2-7; no confident D gene assignment can be made. The CDR3 here reads CAWSDGRREQYF. The nucleotide sequence is given as TGTGCCTGGAGTGATGGACGGCGGGAGCAGTACTTC.